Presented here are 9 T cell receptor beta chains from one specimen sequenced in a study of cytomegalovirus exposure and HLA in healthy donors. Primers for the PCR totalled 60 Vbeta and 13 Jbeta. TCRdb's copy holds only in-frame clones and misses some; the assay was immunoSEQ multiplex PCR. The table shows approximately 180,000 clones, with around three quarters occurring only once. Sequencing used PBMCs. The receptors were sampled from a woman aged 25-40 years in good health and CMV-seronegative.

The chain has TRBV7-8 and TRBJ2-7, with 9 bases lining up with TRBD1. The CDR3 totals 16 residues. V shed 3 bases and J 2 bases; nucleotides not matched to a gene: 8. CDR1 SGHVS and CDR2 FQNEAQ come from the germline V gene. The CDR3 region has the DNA TGTGCCAGCAGCTTGCGTTCCGGGACAGGGACCTACGAGCAGTACTTC. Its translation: CASSLRSGTGTYEQYF.

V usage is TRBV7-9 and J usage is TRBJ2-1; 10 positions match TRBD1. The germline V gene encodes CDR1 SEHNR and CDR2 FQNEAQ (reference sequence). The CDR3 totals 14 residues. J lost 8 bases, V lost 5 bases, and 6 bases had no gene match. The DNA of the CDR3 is TGTGCCAGCAGCCCCGGGACAGGGGCCTATGAGCAGTTCTTC. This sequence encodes CASSPGTGAYEQFF. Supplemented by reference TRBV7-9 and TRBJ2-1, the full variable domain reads DTGVSQNPRHKITKRGQNVTFRCDPISEHNRLYWYRQTLGQGPEFLTYFQNEAQLEKSRLLSDRFSAERPKGSFSTLEIQRTEQGDSAMYLCASSPGTGAYEQFFGPGTRLTVL.

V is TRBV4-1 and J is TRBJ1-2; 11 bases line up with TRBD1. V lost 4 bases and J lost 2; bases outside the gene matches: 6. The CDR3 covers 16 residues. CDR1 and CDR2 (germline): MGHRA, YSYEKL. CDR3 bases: TGCGCCAGCAGCCGTTGGACAGGGGGCCGAAACTATGGCTACACCTTC. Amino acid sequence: CASSRWTGGRNYGYTF.

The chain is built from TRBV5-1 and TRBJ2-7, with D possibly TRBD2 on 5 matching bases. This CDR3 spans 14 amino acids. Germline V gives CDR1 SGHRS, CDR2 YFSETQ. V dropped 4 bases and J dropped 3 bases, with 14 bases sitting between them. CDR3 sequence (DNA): TGCGCCAGCAGCCCTCGGACTGTTCACTACGAGCAGTACTTC. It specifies CASSPRTVHYEQYF.

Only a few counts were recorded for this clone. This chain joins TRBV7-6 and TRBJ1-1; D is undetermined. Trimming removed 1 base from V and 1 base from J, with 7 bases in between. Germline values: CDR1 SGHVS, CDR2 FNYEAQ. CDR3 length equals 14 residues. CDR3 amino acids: CASSLGAGNTEAFF. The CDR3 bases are TGTGCCAGCAGCTTAGGGGCAGGGAACACTGAAGCTTTCTTT. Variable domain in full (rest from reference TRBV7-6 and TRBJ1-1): GAGVSQSPRYKVTKRGQDVALRCDPISGHVSLYWYRQALGQGPEFLTYFNYEAQQDKSGLPNDRFSAERPEGSISTLTIQRTEQRDSAMYRCASSLGAGNTEAFFGQGTRLTVV.

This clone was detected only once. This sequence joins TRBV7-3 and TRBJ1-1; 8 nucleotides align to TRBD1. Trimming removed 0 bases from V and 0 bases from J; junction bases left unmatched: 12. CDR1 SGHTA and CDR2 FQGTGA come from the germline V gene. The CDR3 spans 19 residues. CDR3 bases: TGTGCCAGCAGCTTAACAAAAGCGACAGGGGAAACCTTGAACACTGAAGCTTTCTTT. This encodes CASSLTKATGETLNTEAFF.

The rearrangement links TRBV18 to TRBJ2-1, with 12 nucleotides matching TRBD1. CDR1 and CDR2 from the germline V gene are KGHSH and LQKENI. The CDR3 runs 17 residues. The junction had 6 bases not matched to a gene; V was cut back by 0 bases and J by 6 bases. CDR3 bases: TGTGCCAGCTCACCACCTAACCGGGACAGGGGGCGCAATGAGCAGTTCTTC. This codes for CASSPPNRDRGRNEQFF.

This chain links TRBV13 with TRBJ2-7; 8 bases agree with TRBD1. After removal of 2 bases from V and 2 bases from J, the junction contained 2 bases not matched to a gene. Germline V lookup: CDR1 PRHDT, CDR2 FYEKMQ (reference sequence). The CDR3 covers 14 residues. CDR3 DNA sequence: TGTGCCAGCAGCTTAAGGACAGGGACCTACGAGCAGTACTTC. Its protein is CASSLRTGTYEQYF.

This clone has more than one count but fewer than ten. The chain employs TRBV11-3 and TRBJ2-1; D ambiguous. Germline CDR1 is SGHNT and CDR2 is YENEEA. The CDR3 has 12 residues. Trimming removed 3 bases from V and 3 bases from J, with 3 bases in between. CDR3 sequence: CASSFNYNEQFF. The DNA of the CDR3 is TGTGCCAGCAGCTTTAACTACAATGAGCAGTTCTTC. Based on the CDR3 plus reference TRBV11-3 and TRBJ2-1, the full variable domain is EAGVVQSPRYKIIEKKQPVAFWCNPISGHNTLYWYLQNLGQGPELLIRYENEEAVDDSQLPKDRFSAERLKGVDSTLKIQPAELGDSAVYLCASSFNYNEQFFGPGTRLTVL.